These 10 T cell receptor beta chains were all obtained from the same sample, sequenced in a study of T-cell reconstitution after alpha-beta-depleted transplantation in children. Unique molecular identifiers were incorporated during preparation of the TCRbeta library. Using its own MiXCR run on the PCR reads, TCRdb lists one record per CDR3 protein. The sample has about 410,000 distinct CDR3 sequences; roughly 20% are singletons. Sequenced here: PBMCs from the stem cell graft donor, sampled from the stem cell graft. These receptors all come from a human donor who donated a stem cell graft to a child with acute myeloid leukemia.

This chain links TRBV20-1 with TRBJ2-5, with D perhaps matching TRBD2 (6 bases). Germline CDR1 and CDR2: DFQATT and SNEGSKA (reference sequence). The CDR3 extends over 14 amino acids. Trimming removed 4 bases at V and 3 bases at J, with 15 bases between. CDR3 protein: CSATDRDFKETQYF. Here the CDR3 DNA reads TGCAGTGCTACCGACCGGGACTTCAAAGAGACCCAGTACTTC.

This clonotype was recorded at least ten times. The rearrangement joins TRBV29-1 to TRBJ2-7, with TRBD1 identical over 7 bases. CDR3 size: 14 residues. The germline V gene has CDR1 SQVTM and CDR2 ANQGSEA. Germline trimming cut 4 bases from V and 2 bases from J; bases unmatched to any gene: 8. The DNA of the CDR3 is TGCAGCGTTGGAATTTCGGGACAGCCCTACGAGCAGTACTTC. Protein: CSVGISGQPYEQYF.

The V call is TRBV7-3, the J call TRBJ2-1; TRBD2 matches 10 bases. This CDR3 is 16 amino acids long. Unmatched junction bases numbered 8, after V lost 5 bases and J lost 4 bases. CDR1 and CDR2 (germline): SGHTA, FQGTGA. CDR3 protein: CASSPEVAGGYNEQFF. CDR3 sequence (DNA): TGTGCCAGCAGCCCAGAGGTAGCGGGAGGTTACAATGAGCAGTTCTTC.

The chain recombines TRBV4-3 with TRBJ2-7, with 9 bases fitting TRBD2. J lost 6 bases, V lost 4 bases, and 13 bases had no gene match. CDR3 length: 16 residues. The germline V gene has CDR1 LGHNA and CDR2 YSLEER. The CDR3 is CASSLRREGASGEQYF. For the CDR3, the DNA is TGCGCCAGCAGCCTCAGGCGGGAGGGGGCGTCTGGCGAGCAGTACTTC.

This clonotype was counted between two and nine times. The chain combines TRBV7-6 with TRBJ2-1; 9 bases agree with TRBD2. The junction had 3 bases not matched to a gene; V was cut back by 2 bases and J by 7 bases. Germline values: CDR1 SGHVS, CDR2 FNYEAQ. The CDR3 is made up of 14 amino acids. The CDR3 reads CASSLSGRRNEQFF. The CDR3 DNA follows: TGTGCCAGCAGCTTAAGCGGGAGGAGAAATGAGCAGTTCTTC.

This clonotype has only a few counts. The chain combines TRBV6-5 with TRBJ1-1; TRBD1 is a possible D gene (5 bases). CDR3 length: 15 residues. CDR1 is MNHEY, CDR2 SVGAGI, per germline. The ends were cut back, 2 bases at V and 1 base at J, with 11 bases in the middle. The CDR3 nucleotides read TGTGCCAGCAGTTACACGGACATACCGAACACTGAAGCTTTCTTT. Amino acid sequence: CASSYTDIPNTEAFF.

This chain connects TRBV29-1 to TRBJ1-2; D is perhaps TRBD1 (6 bases). With 2 bases removed from V and 8 bases from J, the gap between germline ends came to 12 bases. The germline gives CDR1 SQVTM, CDR2 ANQGSEA. This CDR3 is built from 12 residues. The CDR3 sequence: CSVETTGGGYTF. In nucleotides, the CDR3 is TGCAGCGTTGAAACGACAGGAGGGGGCTACACCTTC.

The rearrangement uses TRBV20-1 and TRBJ2-6; 7 bases agree with TRBD2. After removal of 0 bases from V and 1 base from J, the junction contained 9 bases not matched to a gene. The length of the CDR3 is 18 residues. CDR1 is DFQATT and CDR2 is SNEGSKA in the germline V gene (reference sequence). The CDR3 protein is CSARDIEGGPSGANVLTF. CDR3 in DNA: TGCAGTGCTAGAGATATTGAGGGAGGGCCATCTGGGGCCAACGTCCTGACTTTC.

This clonotype was detected only a few times. The chain carries TRBV20-1 and TRBJ2-1; D ambiguous. Germline V gives CDR1 DFQATT, CDR2 SNEGSKA (reference sequence). V was shortened by 7 bases and J by 9 bases, with 13 bases between the two germline ends. The CDR3 totals 11 residues. CDR3 nucleotides: TGCAGTGAGGGCTCCCGGCCTGAGCAGTTCTTC. Translating gives CSEGSRPEQFF.

DNA for the CDR3: TGCGCCAGCCGGACCAACGTCGGGGCCGACTCTGGGGCCAACGTCCTGACTTTC. It translates to CASRTNVGADSGANVLTF. The chain is built from TRBV10-1 and TRBJ2-6; the D gene could be TRBD1 or TRBD2 (5 bases each). Germline CDR1 reads WNHNN; CDR2 reads SYGVQD (reference sequence). V shed 8 bases and J shed 0 bases, with 20 bases lying between them. This CDR3 is built from 18 residues.